Listed below are T cell receptor beta chains from one sample, sequenced in a study of blood T cell repertoires in COVID-19. Generated by immunoSEQ multiplex PCR, the TCRdb table keeps only in-frame clones and is missing some. The sample contains a few hundred thousand clones, 88% of which appear only once. Specimen: peripheral blood. These receptors came from a woman in her forties or fifties with active or convalescent COVID-19. The CDR3 runs from the conserved cysteine through the conserved F or W. A D gene is named only where the DNA matches it firmly. Only some rows state a clone size, as once, few, many or a class for expanded clones.

TRBV11-1	-	-	TRBJ1-5	TGTGCCAGCAGCCACGACTGGGATCAGCCCCAGCATTTT	CASSHDWDQPQHF
TRBV28	-	-	TRBJ1-4	TGTGCCAGCAGGTCGGCGGCAGCTGAAAAACTGTTTTTT	CASRSAAAEKLFF
TRBV4-2	-	-	TRBJ1-2	TGTGCCAGCAGCCCTTCAATGGGGAGTGTGGACTATGGCTACACCTTC	CASSPSMGSVDYGYTF
TRBV5-4	-	TRBD1	TRBJ2-3	TGTGCCAGCATGATCGGGACAGGCACAGATACGCAGTATTTT	CASMIGTGTDTQYF
TRBV28	few	TRBD2	TRBJ2-2	TGTGCCAGCAGTTTATGGAGACTAGCGGGAGGGCCCGGGGAGCTGTTTTTT	CASSLWRLAGGPGELFF
TRBV6-6	few	-	TRBJ2-7	TGTGCCAGCAGCCGCGAGGTCGTGACCGAGCAGTACTTC	CASSREVVTEQYF
TRBV18	-	TRBD2	TRBJ2-7	TGTGCCAGCTCGCCTGGCATAGCGGGAGGGCCACGGGAGCAGTACTTC	CASSPGIAGGPREQYF
TRBV28	-	-	TRBJ1-5	TGTGCCAGCACCCTGGGGGGACAGCCCCAGCATTTT	CASTLGGQPQHF
TRBV30	-	TRBD1	TRBJ2-7	TGTGCCTACAAACAGGGGGCCCGAACCGAGCAGTACTTC	CAYKQGARTEQYF
TRBV11-2	-	-	TRBJ2-3	TGTGCCAGCAGCCCCCGGGACTCCGAAACAGATACGCAGTATTTT	CASSPRDSETDTQYF
TRBV12-3/TRBV12-4	-	TRBD1	TRBJ1-2	TGTGCCAGCAGACCCACAGGGGGCTATGGCTACACCTTC	CASRPTGGYGYTF
TRBV13	-	-	TRBJ2-7	TGTGCCAGCAGCTTAGGTCAGGGACAATTTTGGGAGCAGTACTTC	CASSLGQGQFWEQYF
TRBV10-1	-	-	TRBJ2-3	TGCGCCACTAGACTAGGTGCAGATACGCAGTATTTT	CATRLGADTQYF
TRBV7-2	-	TRBD2	TRBJ2-7	TGTGCCAGCAGCTTAGTAGCGGGCGACACCTACGAGCAGTACTTC	CASSLVAGDTYEQYF
TRBV28	-	-	TRBJ1-3	TGTGCCAGCGAACATTCGACGGGTCCATACTCTGGAAACACCATATATTTT	CASEHSTGPYSGNTIYF
TRBV7-3	-	TRBD1	TRBJ1-6	TGTGCCAGCAGCGCGTCGGGACAGCCTAATTCACCCCTCCACTTT	CASSASGQPNSPLHF
TRBV7-9	few	-	TRBJ2-1	TGTGCCAGCAGCTTCCGGGTTCGGAGTGGCAATGAGCAGTTCTTC	CASSFRVRSGNEQFF
TRBV28	-	-	TRBJ1-2	TGTGCCAGCAGTGCGGGAAGCTATGGCTACACCTTC	CASSAGSYGYTF
TRBV11-2	once	TRBD1	TRBJ1-2	TGTGCCAGCAGCTTTATTCAGGGGGCCTCCTATGGCTACACCTTC	CASSFIQGASYGYTF
TRBV19	-	TRBD1	TRBJ1-4	TGTGCCAGTACCCTTGTCCCGGGACAGTTCAACCGACTGTTTTTT	CASTLVPGQFNRLFF
TRBV7-9	few	-	TRBJ1-2	TGTGCCAGCAGCTCTAGGTCGGGTGGCGACTATGGCTACACCTTC	CASSSRSGGDYGYTF
TRBV7-3	-	TRBD1	TRBJ2-7	TGTGCCAGCAGCTTATCTGGTCAGGGGGCCTACGAGCAGTACTTC	CASSLSGQGAYEQYF
TRBV30	-	TRBD2	TRBJ2-5	TGTGCCTGGAGTGTACTAGCGGGAGAGACCCAGTACTTC	CAWSVLAGETQYF
TRBV2	-	-	TRBJ2-7	TGTGCCAGCAGTCTGACAGTTTACGAGCAGTACTTC	CASSLTVYEQYF
TRBV15	-	TRBD2	TRBJ2-1	TGTGCCACCAGCAGAGGGACTAGCGGGATCAATGAGCAGTTCTTC	CATSRGTSGINEQFF
TRBV15	-	-	TRBJ2-7	TGTGCCACCAGCAGAGGGCAGGGCTCCTACGAGCAGTACTTC	CATSRGQGSYEQYF
TRBV6-2/TRBV6-3	-	TRBD1	TRBJ2-7	TGTGCCAGCAGTTACGGGACAGCAAACTACGAGCAGTACTTC	CASSYGTANYEQYF
TRBV15	-	TRBD1	TRBJ1-4	TGTGCCACCAGCAGTCCCCGGGACAGGAACTTTATTAATGAAAAACTGTTTTTT	CATSSPRDRNFINEKLFF
TRBV5-1	-	-	TRBJ1-2	TGCGCCAGCGGCCGAGGAGACTATGGCTACACCTTC	CASGRGDYGYTF
TRBV28	-	TRBD2	TRBJ2-1	TGTGCCAGCAGTGGGACTAGCGGGAGGGCATACAATGAGCAGTTCTTC	CASSGTSGRAYNEQFF
TRBV9	-	-	TRBJ1-1	TGTGCCAGCAGCGACATGGGGGAGGAAGGGACTGAAGCTTTCTTT	CASSDMGEEGTEAFF
TRBV30	many	TRBD2	TRBJ2-7	TGTGCCTGGAGCCCCACGCGGGAGATGTACTTC	CAWSPTREMYF
TRBV30	-	-	TRBJ1-5	TGTGCCTGGAGTGGCCCGGGGGGGATCAATCAGCCCCAGCATTTT	CAWSGPGGINQPQHF
TRBV30	-	TRBD1	TRBJ1-1	TGTGCCTGGACTAGGGGACAGCTCAGGAACACTGAAGCTTTCTTT	CAWTRGQLRNTEAFF
TRBV27	-	-	TRBJ1-6	TGTGCCAGCAGTCCAAAGACAGTCAATTCACCCCTCCACTTT	CASSPKTVNSPLHF
TRBV28	-	TRBD1	TRBJ1-5	TGTGCCAGCAGTTTAACTACGACAGGGAATCAGCCCCAGCATTTT	CASSLTTTGNQPQHF
TRBV30	-	-	TRBJ2-7	TGTGCCTGGAGTGTGGCGGGCGCCTACGAGCAGTACTTC	CAWSVAGAYEQYF
TRBV13	-	TRBD1	TRBJ1-2	TGTGCCAACAGCTTAGGGATCTCGGGACAGGGGGCAGATGGCTACACCTTC	CANSLGISGQGADGYTF
TRBV18	-	TRBD1	TRBJ1-1	TGTGCCAGCTCACCCCAGGGACAGGGCTTTATGAACACTGAAGCTTTCTTT	CASSPQGQGFMNTEAFF
TRBV6-2/TRBV6-3	-	TRBD1	TRBJ1-3	TGTGCCAGCAGTTACCAGGGGGTCTCTGGAAACACCATATATTTT	CASSYQGVSGNTIYF
TRBV7-9	-	TRBD1	TRBJ1-4	TGTGCCAGCACCTCGACAGGGAACACTAATGAAAAACTGTTTTTT	CASTSTGNTNEKLFF
TRBV30	few	TRBD1	TRBJ2-7	TGTGCCTGGCAGCCCTCCGGGACAGGGGCAACTAGGGAGTACTTC	CAWQPSGTGATREYF
TRBV4-3	-	TRBD1	TRBJ2-3	TGCGCCAGCAGCCAAGATCGGGGCAGGGGGTCAAGAGATACGCAGTATTTT	CASSQDRGRGSRDTQYF
TRBV4-2	-	-	TRBJ2-7	TGTGCCAGCAGCCAAGATCGTGGGAGATACGAGCAGTACTTC	CASSQDRGRYEQYF
TRBV5-6	-	-	TRBJ1-1	TGTGCCAGCAGCTTGGGGCCCGGGGAGGGGATGGAAGCTTTCTTT	CASSLGPGEGMEAFF
TRBV30	-	-	TRBJ1-1	TGTGCCTGGAGCCCGACAAGGGAAGCTTTCTTT	CAWSPTREAFF
TRBV21-1	-	-	TRBJ1-5	TGTGCCAGCAGAACAAACCAGGATCAGCCCCAGCATTTT	CASRTNQDQPQHF
TRBV5-4	-	-	TRBJ1-6	TGTGCCAGCAGCTTCGTACAGGCGGATTCACCCCTCCACTTT	CASSFVQADSPLHF
TRBV7-9	-	-	TRBJ1-1	TGTGCCAGCAGCTTAGGGGTGGGAGGGACGAGCACTGAAGCTTTCTTT	CASSLGVGGTSTEAFF
TRBV2	-	-	TRBJ2-1	TGTGCCAGCCGTAAAGGGACTCTCATAGGCAATGAGCAGTTCTTC	CASRKGTLIGNEQFF
TRBV18	-	TRBD1	TRBJ2-7	TGTGCCAGCTCACCTGGGACAGGGGATTACGAGCAGTACTTC	CASSPGTGDYEQYF